This TCR beta chain was recovered during a study of blood T cells in healthy people across ages. The sample, 7.5 to 10 milliliters of peripheral blood, was drawn from each donor. Then a second PCR, running roughly 7 to 11 cycles, was carried out with a sample-barcoded 5' primer and a J-beta primer mix. MiXCR, applied by TCRdb to the 5' RACE reads, yields one record per CDR3 protein. The sample has around 2 million distinct CDR3 sequences, 30% to 40% seen once. What was sequenced was blood. This sequence originates from a human donor in good health.

In nucleotides, the CDR3 is TGCAGCGTTGAAGATCCCAGCGGAGGAGCCAAAAACATTCAGTACTTC. As protein: CSVEDPSGGAKNIQYF. The V and J genes are TRBV29-1 and TRBJ2-4; a weak D match, TRBD2 (5 bases). The length of the CDR3 is 16 residues. Deletions cut 0 bases from V and 0 bases from J, with 12 bases between. Germline CDR1 is SQVTM and CDR2 is ANQGSEA.